Given below is one T cell receptor (beta chain) in context. No antigen is known for it. The CDR3 has 12 residues. Germline assignment: CDR1 SGHAT and CDR2 FQNNGV. V gave up 2 bases and J gave up 4 bases, with 5 bases separating them. TCRdb's copy holds only in-frame clones and misses some; the assay was immunoSEQ multiplex PCR. The profile shows about 170,000 clones, more than 85% of them singletons. The data originate from a study of T cell responses to AZD1222 COVID-19 vaccine. On the study more broadly: Second doses that came at about 4 or about 12 weeks were put together. Findings and limits, study-wide: Only 5 to 7 AZD1222 recipients were seropositive at baseline. Most donors were white British, females outnumbered males, and clonal diversity was possibly underestimated. The study sampled repertoires only after the peak T cell response.

The sequence was collected from an adult in good health. Sample: peripheral blood, taken on day 0 of AZD1222 vaccination. The chain carries TRBV11-2 and TRBJ1-2; no clear D gene. As DNA, the CDR3 is TGTGCCAGCAGCTTAATCGGCTATGGCTACACCTTC. It translates to CASSLIGYGYTF.